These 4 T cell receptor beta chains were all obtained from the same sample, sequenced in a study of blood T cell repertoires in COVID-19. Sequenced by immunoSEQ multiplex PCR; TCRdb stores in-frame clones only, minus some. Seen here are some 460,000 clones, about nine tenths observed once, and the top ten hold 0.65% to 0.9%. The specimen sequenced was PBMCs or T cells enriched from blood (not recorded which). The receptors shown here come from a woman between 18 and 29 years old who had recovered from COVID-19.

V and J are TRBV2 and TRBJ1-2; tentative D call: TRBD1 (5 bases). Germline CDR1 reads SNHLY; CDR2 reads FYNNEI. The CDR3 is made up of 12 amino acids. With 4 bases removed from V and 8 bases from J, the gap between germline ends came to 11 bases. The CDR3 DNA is TGTGCCAGCAGTGCGGATCGGGGGGGCTACACCTTC. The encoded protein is CASSADRGGYTF.

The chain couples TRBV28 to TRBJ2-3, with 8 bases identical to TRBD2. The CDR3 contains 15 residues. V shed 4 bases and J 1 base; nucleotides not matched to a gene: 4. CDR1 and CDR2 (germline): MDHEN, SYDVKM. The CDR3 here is CASSSQRGRTDTQYF. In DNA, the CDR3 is TGTGCCAGCAGTTCTCAGCGGGGGCGCACAGATACGCAGTATTTT.

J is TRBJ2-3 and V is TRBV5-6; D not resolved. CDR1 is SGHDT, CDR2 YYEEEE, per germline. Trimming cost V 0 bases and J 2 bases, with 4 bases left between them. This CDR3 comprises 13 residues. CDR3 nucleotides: TGTGCCAGCAGCTTGGCCATCACAGATACGCAGTATTTT. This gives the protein CASSLAITDTQYF. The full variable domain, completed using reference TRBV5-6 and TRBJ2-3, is DAGVTQSPTHLIKTRGQQVTLRCSPKSGHDTVSWYQQALGQGPQFIFQYYEEEERQRGNFPDRFSGHQFPNYSSELNVNALLLGDSALYLCASSLAITDTQYFGPGTRLTVL.

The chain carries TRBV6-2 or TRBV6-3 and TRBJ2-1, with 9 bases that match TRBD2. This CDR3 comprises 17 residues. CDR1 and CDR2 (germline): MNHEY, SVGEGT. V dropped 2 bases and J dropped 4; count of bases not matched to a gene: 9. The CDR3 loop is CASSYAGGTSTYNEQFF. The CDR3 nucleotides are TGTGCCAGCAGTTACGCAGGCGGGACTAGCACGTACAATGAGCAGTTCTTC.